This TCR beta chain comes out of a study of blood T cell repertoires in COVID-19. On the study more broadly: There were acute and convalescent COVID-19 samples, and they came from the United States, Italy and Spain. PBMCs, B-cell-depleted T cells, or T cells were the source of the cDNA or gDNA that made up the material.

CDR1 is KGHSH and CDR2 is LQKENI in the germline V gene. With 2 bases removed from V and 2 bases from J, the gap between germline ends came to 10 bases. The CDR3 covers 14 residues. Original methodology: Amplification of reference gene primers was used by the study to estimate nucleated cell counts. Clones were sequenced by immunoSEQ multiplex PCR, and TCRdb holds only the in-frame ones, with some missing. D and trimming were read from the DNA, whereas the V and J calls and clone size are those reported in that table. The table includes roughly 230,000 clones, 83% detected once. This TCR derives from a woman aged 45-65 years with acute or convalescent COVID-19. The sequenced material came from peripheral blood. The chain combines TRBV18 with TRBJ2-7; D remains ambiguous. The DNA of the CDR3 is TGTGCCAGCTCACCAGATCCGGGTCCCTACGAGCAGTACTTC. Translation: CASSPDPGPYEQYF.